This TCR beta chain was identified in a study of shared clonotypes between healthy human individuals. Overall study: A couple of female and a few male donors aged 18 to 49 were enrolled.

Everyone who donated was a Caucasian adult who lived in Nashville, Tennessee. The assay was run at deep level. Method: immunoSEQ multiplex PCR; TCRdb's copy keeps in-frame clones and lacks some. Of approximately 510,000 clones listed, roughly 78% are singletons. CDR1 SGDLS and CDR2 YYNGEE come from the germline V gene. V lost 6 bases to trimming and J lost 2 bases, with 12 bases between them. The CDR3 covers 14 residues. This clone was detected a few times. The sample taken for sequencing was PBMCs. The chain recombines TRBV9 with TRBJ1-3; possibly TRBD1 for D (5 bases). The TCR originated in a woman in her thirties or forties in good health. Some clones in this sample may be carry-over from other donors' samples. Written as DNA, the CDR3 is TGTGCCAGCAACCAGGGAAACGCTGGAAACACCATATATTTT. Translating gives CASNQGNAGNTIYF.